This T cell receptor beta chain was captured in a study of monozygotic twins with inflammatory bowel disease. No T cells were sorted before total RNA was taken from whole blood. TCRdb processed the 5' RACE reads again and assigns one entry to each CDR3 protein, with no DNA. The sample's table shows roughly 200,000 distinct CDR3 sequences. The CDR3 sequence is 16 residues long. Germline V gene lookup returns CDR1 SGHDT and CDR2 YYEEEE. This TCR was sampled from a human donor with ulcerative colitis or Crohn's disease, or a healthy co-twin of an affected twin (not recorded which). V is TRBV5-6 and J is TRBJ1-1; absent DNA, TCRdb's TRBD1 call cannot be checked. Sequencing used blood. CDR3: CASSLASGGVNTEAFF. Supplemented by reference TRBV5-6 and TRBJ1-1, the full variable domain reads DAGVTQSPTHLIKTRGQQVTLRCSPKSGHDTVSWYQQALGQGPQFIFQYYEEEERQRGNFPDRFSGHQFPNYSSELNVNALLLGDSALYLCASSLASGGVNTEAFFGQGTRLTVV.